The next 15 T cell receptor beta chains were all read from a single sample in a study of blood T cell repertoires in COVID-19. Data came from immunoSEQ multiplex PCR; TCRdb stores just in-frame clones and leaves some out. Among approximately 500,000 clones, 88% were seen once, and the ten largest hold approximately 1.8%. Sequencing used PBMCs or T cells enriched from blood (not recorded which). These receptors were collected from a woman between 40 and 55 years old who had recovered from COVID-19.

V and J are TRBV7-8 and TRBJ1-2; 8 bases line up with TRBD1. V dropped 2 bases and J dropped 5; count of bases not matched to a gene: 7. CDR1 is SGHVS, CDR2 FQNEAQ, per germline. CDR3 size: 15 residues. This CDR3 is CASSLSGDRLYGYTF. As DNA, the CDR3 is TGTGCCAGCAGCTTATCTGGGGACAGGTTATATGGCTACACCTTC. Full variable domain (remainder filled in from reference TRBV7-8 and TRBJ1-2): GAGVSQSPRYKVAKRGQDVALRCDPISGHVSLFWYQQALGQGPEFLTYFQNEAQLDKSGLPSDRFFAERPEGSVSTLKIQRTQQEDSAVYLCASSLSGDRLYGYTFGSGTRLTVV.

The CDR3 loop is CAISEFGQGETGNQPQHF. CDR3 nucleotide sequence: TGTGCCATCAGTGAGTTCGGACAGGGCGAAACTGGCAATCAGCCCCAGCATTTT. The chain links TRBV10-3 to TRBJ1-5; TRBD1 matches at 8 bases. This CDR3 has 18 residues. CDR1 and CDR2 from the germline V gene are ENHRY and SYGVKD. V gave up 1 base and J gave up 2 bases; unmatched junction bases: 10.

This clone has a single count. The chain uses TRBV21-1 and TRBJ1-5. TRBV21-1 is given as a pseudogene. This CDR3 contains 16 residues. CDR3 loop: CASSPQEGLGNQPQHF. CDR3 bases: TGTGCCAGCAGCCCCCAGGAGGGGCTGGGCAATCAGCCCCAGCATTTT.

The chain employs TRBV7-9 and TRBJ2-7, with D uncertain. Trimming took off 2 bases at V and 3 bases at J, with 11 bases between the two ends. CDR1 is SEHNR, CDR2 FQNEAQ, per germline (reference sequence). CDR3 length: 14 amino acids. The CDR3 DNA sequence: TGTGCCAGCAGCTTATCGTCCAGTCGCTACGAGCAGTACTTC. It codes for CASSLSSSRYEQYF.

V and J are TRBV27 and TRBJ1-6, with 10 bases lining up with TRBD1. This CDR3 has 15 amino acids. Trimming at V came to 6 bases and at J to 6 bases, leaving 5 bases not matched to a gene. The V gene's germline CDR1 is MNHEY and CDR2 SMNVEV (reference sequence). The CDR3 loop reads CASSRRDRGNSPLHF. The CDR3 DNA reads TGTGCCAGCAGCAGACGGGACAGGGGTAATTCACCCCTCCACTTT.

The genes are TRBV7-9 and TRBJ1-2; D may be TRBD1 (6 bases). Germline-derived CDR1 and CDR2 are SEHNR and FQNEAQ (reference sequence). CDR3 length equals 13 residues. V was trimmed by 1 base and J by 4 bases, leaving 7 bases between them. The CDR3 nucleotides read TGTGCCAGCAGCTTAGGACAGGTCTATGGCTACACCTTC. Protein: CASSLGQVYGYTF.

The rearrangement joins TRBV19 to TRBJ1-2; 8 bases are a match to TRBD1. The CDR3 loop spans 13 amino acids. V shed 3 bases, J shed 4 bases, and the junction held 1 base outside the gene matches. CDR1 is LNHDA, CDR2 SQIVND, per germline (reference sequence). In DNA form, the CDR3 reads TGTGCCAGTAGTATCACAGGGGGCTATGGCTACACCTTC. Protein sequence: CASSITGGYGYTF.

This chain connects TRBV24-1 to TRBJ1-4; 9 nucleotides match TRBD1. The germline gives CDR1 KGHDR, CDR2 SFDVKD. CDR3 size: 15 residues. V was clipped by 4 bases and J by 4 bases; unmatched bases: 3. CDR3: CATSDPDRGNEKLFF. DNA of the CDR3: TGTGCCACCAGTGACCCGGACAGGGGTAATGAAAAACTGTTTTTT.

The CDR3 region has the DNA TGTGCCACCAGCGGACTGGGAACGGACGGGGCCAACGTCCTGACTTTC. This codes for CATSGLGTDGANVLTF. The V call is TRBV15, the J call TRBJ2-6; tentative D call: TRBD2 (5 bases). The CDR3 consists of 16 residues. Per the germline V gene, CDR1 is LNHNV and CDR2 is YYDKDF (reference sequence). The V and J ends lost 5 bases and 4 bases respectively, with 15 bases between them.

V is TRBV5-6 and J is TRBJ2-2; 8 bases line up with TRBD2. Germline V lookup: CDR1 SGHDT, CDR2 YYEEEE. This CDR3 is built from 16 residues. V was pared by 5 bases and J by 3 bases, with 9 bases of the junction left unmatched. The CDR3 DNA reads as TGTGCCAGCAGACTGACTAGCGAGTGGGACACCGGGGAGCTGTTTTTT. Amino acid sequence: CASRLTSEWDTGELFF.

The CDR3 sequence is CASSRPGQGAFGEQFF. CDR3 DNA sequence: TGTGCCAGCAGTAGACCGGGACAGGGGGCTTTCGGTGAGCAGTTCTTC. The rearrangement uses TRBV6-2 or TRBV6-3 and TRBJ2-1, with 12 bases lining up with TRBD1. Trimming took 5 bases from V and 9 from J; bases not matched to a gene: 11. The CDR3 is made up of 16 amino acids. Germline V gene data show CDR1 as MNHEY and CDR2 as SVGEGT.

Comments on this clone: Within the sample, other DNA sequences also encode this same CDR3. The chain couples TRBV7-9 to TRBJ1-1; D not certain. The CDR3 totals 12 residues. Germline V CDR1 and CDR2: SEHNR, FQNEAQ (reference sequence). The V end was cut by 1 base, the J end by 7 bases, with 7 bases between. CDR3 sequence reads: CASSLGGLEAFF. The CDR3, as DNA: TGTGCCAGCAGCTTAGGAGGACTTGAAGCTTTCTTT.

The genes are TRBV7-6 and TRBJ1-2; D is possibly TRBD1 (6 bases). CDR3 size: 15 residues. The germline V gene has CDR1 SGHVS and CDR2 FNYEAQ. V gave up 5 bases and J gave up 0 bases, with 13 bases separating them. The CDR3 coding sequence is TGTGCCAGCAGCGCCAGGGACACCACTAACTATGGCTACACCTTC. It encodes CASSARDTTNYGYTF. The full variable domain, in which reference TRBV7-6 and TRBJ1-2 provide the parts outside the CDR3, is GAGVSQSPRYKVTKRGQDVALRCDPISGHVSLYWYRQALGQGPEFLTYFNYEAQQDKSGLPNDRFSAERPEGSISTLTIQRTEQRDSAMYRCASSARDTTNYGYTFGSGTRLTVV.

The count of this clone is one. The chain couples TRBV6-2 or TRBV6-3 to TRBJ1-5, with a weak D call TRBD1 (6 bases). The CDR3 is made up of 14 amino acids. V was shortened by 4 bases and J by 1 base, with 8 bases between the two germline ends. Germline V gene data show CDR1 as MNHEY and CDR2 as SVGEGT. The CDR3 sequence is CASSWTVSNQPQHF. For the CDR3, the DNA is TGTGCCAGCAGTTGGACAGTCAGCAATCAGCCCCAGCATTTT.

This chain connects TRBV7-9 to TRBJ2-2, with 10 bases fitting TRBD2. CDR3 length equals 17 residues. J was trimmed by 1 base and V by 1 base; bases with no gene match: 3. The germline V gene encodes CDR1 SEHNR and CDR2 FQNEAQ (reference sequence). The CDR3 bases are TGTGCCAGCAGCTTAGTGCGGACTAGCGGGAACACCGGGGAGCTGTTTTTT. The encoded protein is CASSLVRTSGNTGELFF.